What follows is one TCR beta chain and its context. This sample was included in a study of T cells in tuberculosis. Germline V gene sequence: CDR1 SGHNT, CDR2 YYREEE (reference sequence). The CDR3 spans 14 residues. The V gene end was trimmed by 4 bases and the J gene end by 4 bases; junction bases not matched to a gene: 5. Some clones are missing from TCRdb's copy, which holds only in-frame ones; the method was immunoSEQ multiplex PCR. The sample records tens of thousands of clones, roughly 93% being singletons. Time point given: new active TB diagnosis, blood taken before or within 7 days of starting treatment.

The chain has TRBV5-4 and TRBJ1-2; 9 bases match TRBD1. This sequence was found in an adult with tuberculosis. The material was PBMCs, obtained at tuberculosis diagnosis. CDR3 in amino acids: CASSLPTGGYGYTF. The CDR3 DNA follows: TGTGCCAGCAGCCTCCCGACAGGGGGCTATGGCTACACCTTC.